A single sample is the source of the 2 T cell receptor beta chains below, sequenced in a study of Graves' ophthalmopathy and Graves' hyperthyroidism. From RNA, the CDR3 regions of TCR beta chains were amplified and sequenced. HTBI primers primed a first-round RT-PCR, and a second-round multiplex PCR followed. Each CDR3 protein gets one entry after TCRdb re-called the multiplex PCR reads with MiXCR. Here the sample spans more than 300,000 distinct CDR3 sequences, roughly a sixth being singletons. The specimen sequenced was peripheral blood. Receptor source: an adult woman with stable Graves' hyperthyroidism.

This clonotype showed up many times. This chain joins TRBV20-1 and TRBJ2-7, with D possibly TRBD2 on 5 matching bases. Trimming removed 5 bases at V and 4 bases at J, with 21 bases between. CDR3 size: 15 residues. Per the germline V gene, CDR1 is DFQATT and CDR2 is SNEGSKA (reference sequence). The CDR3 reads CSALYGETLIYEQYF. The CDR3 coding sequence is TGCAGTGCTTTATACGGGGAAACTCTCATTTACGAGCAGTACTTC.

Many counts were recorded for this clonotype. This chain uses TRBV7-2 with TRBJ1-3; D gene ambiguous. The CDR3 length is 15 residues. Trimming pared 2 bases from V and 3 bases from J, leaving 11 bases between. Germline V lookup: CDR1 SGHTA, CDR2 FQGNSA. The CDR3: CASSLHGSGGNTIYF. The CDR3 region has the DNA TGTGCCAGCAGCTTACACGGATCGGGTGGAAACACCATATATTTT.